The 3 T cell receptor beta chains given below trace back to one sample, sequenced in a study of blood T cell repertoires in COVID-19. Clones were read by immunoSEQ multiplex PCR, and TCRdb kept only the in-frame ones, dropping some. The sample carries around 250,000 clones, around four fifths recorded once. The sequencing sample was made of peripheral blood. The receptors come from a man in his thirties or forties who had recovered from COVID-19.

This clone was picked up one time. The chain carries TRBV20-1 and TRBJ1-5; D might be TRBD1 (6 bases). The length of the CDR3 is 15 residues. The germline CDR1 and CDR2 sequences are DFQATT and SNEGSKA (reference sequence). Trimming left V 3 bases short and J 2 bases short, with 14 bases between. CDR3 region: CSASGQGFGNQPQHF. DNA of the CDR3: TGCAGTGCTAGTGGGCAGGGGTTTGGCAATCAGCCCCAGCATTTT.

Here the CDR3 reads CASSKGDAGQAYEQYF. In DNA, the CDR3 is TGTGCCAGCAGCAAAGGCGACGCGGGACAGGCCTACGAGCAGTACTTC. The chain employs TRBV21-1 and TRBJ2-7; the listed D gene, TRBD1, was not tested against the DNA. TRBV21-1 is described as a pseudogene. The CDR3 is 16 residues long.

This chain links TRBV5-1 with TRBJ1-2, with 8 nucleotides matching TRBD1. Looked up from germline, CDR1 is SGHRS and CDR2 is YFSETQ. J was trimmed by 5 bases and V by 3 bases; bases with no gene match: 9. CDR3 length equals 15 residues. CDR3 bases: TGCGCCAGCAGCTCGGGACAGGCCCTAGAATATGGCTACACCTTC. Translation gives CASSSGQALEYGYTF.